This T cell receptor (beta chain) was obtained from a study of technical replicates of blood from four donors. TCRdb's table, derived via immunoSEQ multiplex PCR, lists solely in-frame clones and lacks some. Among 64,000 or so clones, 70% to 90% were seen once, and the ten largest hold approximately 5.1%. V trimming: 3 bases; J trimming: 2 bases; junction bases outside the gene matches: 4. Germline CDR1 and CDR2: SGDLS and YYNGEE. CDR3 size: 14 residues. This chain links TRBV9 with TRBJ2-7; 8 bases map to TRBD2. Specimen: PBMCs. This TCR derives from a human donor in good health. Some clones in this sample may be carry-over from other donors' samples. This CDR3 reads CASSAGLVPYEQYF. As DNA, the CDR3 is TGTGCCAGCAGCGCGGGACTAGTCCCCTACGAGCAGTACTTC. Based on the CDR3 plus reference TRBV9 and TRBJ2-7, the full variable domain is DSGVTQTPKHLITATGQRVTLRCSPRSGDLSVYWYQQSLDQGLQFLIQYYNGEERAKGNILERFSAQQFPDLHSELNLSSLELGDSALYFCASSAGLVPYEQYFGPGTRLTVT.